These 17 T cell receptor beta chains came from one sample sequenced in a study of T-cell memory formation after mild COVID-19. TCRdb called the 5' RACE reads again in MiXCR, with one record for every CDR3 protein. Of about 170,000 distinct CDR3 sequences listed, about an eighth are singletons. Input material: PBMCs or a T cell subset sorted from them (not recorded which). These receptors were obtained from a man aged 18 to 35 who had mild COVID-19 (a few samples of this study predate the infection). Cell type and time point are not known.

This sequence joins TRBV21-1 and TRBJ2-1; the table's D call, TRBD1, has no DNA check behind it. TRBV21-1 is a pseudogene locus. The CDR3 runs 16 residues. CDR3 DNA sequence: TGTGCCAGCACCGACGTTGACCGACAGGGGACCCATGAGCAGTTCTTC. This gives the protein CASTDVDRQGTHEQFF.

The V gene is TRBV5-1, the J gene TRBJ1-4; the D is unclear. The CDR3 totals 15 residues. The germline V gene has CDR1 SGHRS and CDR2 YFSETQ. The germline V and J ends were trimmed by 9 bases and 3 bases, with 18 bases remaining between them. In DNA, the CDR3 is TGCGCCACCGGGTTTCAGCCTCAACCTAATGAAAAACTGTTTTTT. As protein: CATGFQPQPNEKLFF.

The V gene is TRBV29-1, the J gene TRBJ2-5, with D maybe TRBD1 (5 bases). Germline CDR1 is SQVTM and CDR2 is ANQGSEA. V was trimmed by 5 bases and J by 9 bases, leaving 16 bases between them. The CDR3 loop spans 12 amino acids. CDR3 bases: TGCAGCGTTTACCTACCCTCAGGGTCCCAGTACTTC. Amino acids: CSVYLPSGSQYF.

The chain joins TRBV12-3 or TRBV12-4 to TRBJ1-4; 11 nucleotides match TRBD1. CDR3 length: 15 residues. V dropped 5 bases and J dropped 7; count of bases not matched to a gene: 6. CDR3 sequence reads: CASSPWTGGLEKLFF. CDR3 nucleotides: TGTGCCAGCAGTCCGTGGACAGGGGGCCTTGAAAAACTGTTTTTT.

This clonotype was seen only a few times. The genes are TRBV20-1 and TRBJ2-3; no clear D. Germline loops: CDR1 DFQATT, CDR2 SNEGSKA (reference sequence). The V end was cut by 2 bases, the J end by 1 base, with 10 bases between. CDR3 length: 14 residues. The CDR3 spells CSARRQARTDTQYF. Here the CDR3 DNA reads TGCAGTGCTAGACGCCAGGCCCGCACAGATACGCAGTATTTT.

This clonotype was detected only a few times. This chain joins TRBV20-1 and TRBJ2-5; TRBD2 matches at 10 bases. Germline V CDR1 and CDR2: DFQATT, SNEGSKA (reference sequence). This CDR3 comprises 14 residues. Trimming took 5 bases from V and 7 from J; bases not matched to a gene: 10. CDR3: CSALASSGGGTQYF. CDR3 DNA sequence: TGCAGTGCTCTGGCGTCTAGCGGGGGAGGGACCCAGTACTTC.

The chain couples TRBV10-3 to TRBJ2-5; 8 bases align to TRBD1. J lost 3 bases, V lost 10 bases, and 10 bases had no gene match. This CDR3 is 14 amino acids long. The germline gives CDR1 ENHRY, CDR2 SYGVKD. CDR3 sequence: CATSRGQLEETQYF. CDR3 DNA sequence: TGTGCCACCTCCAGGGGGCAGTTGGAAGAGACCCAGTACTTC.

The sample holds a few counts of this clonotype. This rearrangement joins TRBV12-3 or TRBV12-4 to TRBJ2-3; 8 bases align to TRBD2. The CDR3 loop spans 14 amino acids. The V gene end was trimmed by 7 bases and the J gene end by 4 bases; junction bases not matched to a gene: 7. The CDR3 loop is CASTTGGGPDTQYF. In nucleotides, the CDR3 is TGTGCCAGCACGACCGGGGGGGGCCCAGATACGCAGTATTTT.

The chain joins TRBV6-6 to TRBJ2-5, with D hard to call. The CDR3 has 14 amino acids. The germline gives CDR1 MNHNY, CDR2 SVGAGI (reference sequence). V shed 5 bases and J shed 5 bases, with 15 bases lying between them. The CDR3 spells CASSPLDRGETQYF. The CDR3 nucleotides are TGTGCCAGCAGTCCCCTGGACCGTGGGGAGACCCAGTACTTC.

This clonotype was seen a handful of times. This rearrangement joins TRBV6-1 to TRBJ2-7; D uncertain. The CDR3 loop spans 15 amino acids. The V gene's germline CDR1 is MNHNS and CDR2 SASEGT. V was cut by 1 base and J by 2 bases, with 12 bases left in between. In DNA, the CDR3 is TGTGCCAGCAGTGAAGTAGGGCGGAATCCCTACGAGCAGTACTTC. It codes for CASSEVGRNPYEQYF.

This chain's CDR3 is CASSNPGSFYGYTF. CDR3 sequence (DNA): TGTGCCAGCAGTAACCCCGGGAGTTTCTATGGCTACACCTTC. The chain recombines TRBV28 with TRBJ1-2, with D uncertain. Per the germline V gene, CDR1 is MDHEN and CDR2 is SYDVKM. Trimming cost V 5 bases and J 4 bases, with 14 bases left between them. The length of the CDR3 is 14 residues.

In DNA form, the CDR3 reads TGTGCCAGTAAGCGGGGACTGCAAGAGACCCAGTACTTC. It codes for CASKRGLQETQYF. The rearrangement joins TRBV11-2 to TRBJ2-5; 7 bases are shared with TRBD2. The CDR3 is made up of 13 amino acids. Germline V CDR1 and CDR2: SGHAT, FQNNGV. Trimming at V came to 9 bases and at J to 2 bases, leaving 6 bases not matched to a gene.

This clonotype occurred a few times. The chain carries TRBV7-2 and TRBJ2-1; 13 positions agree with TRBD2. CDR3 length: 16 amino acids. CDR1 and CDR2 (germline): SGHTA, FQGNSA. The V segment lost 3 bases and the J segment 3 bases; nucleotides outside the gene matches: 2. The CDR3 DNA follows: TGTGCCAGCAGCTTGAGACTAGCGGGGGGCTACAATGAGCAGTTCTTC. This codes for CASSLRLAGGYNEQFF.

The count of this clonotype is one. The rearrangement links TRBV2 to TRBJ2-7; 8 bases line up with TRBD1. V dropped 6 bases and J dropped 2; count of bases not matched to a gene: 3. This CDR3 is built from 13 residues. Germline lookup yields CDR1 SNHLY and CDR2 FYNNEI. CDR3 DNA: TGTGCCAGCAGGCCGACAGGGGCCTACGAGCAGTACGTC. This codes for CASRPTGAYEQYV.

This clonotype has a handful of counts. The chain uses TRBV5-1 and TRBJ2-3; maybe TRBD1 (5 bases). CDR3 length equals 15 residues. CDR1 SGHRS and CDR2 YFSETQ come from the germline V gene. V was pared by 0 bases and J by 1 base, with 9 bases between. The CDR3 loop reads CASSLDQGRTDTQYF. CDR3 nucleotides: TGCGCCAGCAGCTTGGATCAGGGCCGCACAGATACGCAGTATTTT.

At least ten counts were recorded for this clonotype. The chain links TRBV4-3 to TRBJ2-3; D is ambiguous. Trimming removed 0 bases at V and 4 bases at J, with 8 bases between. The CDR3 runs 14 residues. Germline loops: CDR1 LGHNA, CDR2 YSLEER. The CDR3 nucleotides are TGCGCCAGCAGCCAAGATAGGCTCGCAGATACGCAGTATTTT. Translated: CASSQDRLADTQYF.

The rearrangement links TRBV20-1 to TRBJ1-3, with D maybe TRBD1 (5 bases). The CDR3 covers 13 residues. Trimming cost V 6 bases and J 8 bases, with 17 bases left between them. The germline gives CDR1 DFQATT, CDR2 SNEGSKA (reference sequence). The CDR3 region has the DNA TGCAGTGCATCCCCGGGACTCGCAGACACCATATATTTT. Its protein is CSASPGLADTIYF.